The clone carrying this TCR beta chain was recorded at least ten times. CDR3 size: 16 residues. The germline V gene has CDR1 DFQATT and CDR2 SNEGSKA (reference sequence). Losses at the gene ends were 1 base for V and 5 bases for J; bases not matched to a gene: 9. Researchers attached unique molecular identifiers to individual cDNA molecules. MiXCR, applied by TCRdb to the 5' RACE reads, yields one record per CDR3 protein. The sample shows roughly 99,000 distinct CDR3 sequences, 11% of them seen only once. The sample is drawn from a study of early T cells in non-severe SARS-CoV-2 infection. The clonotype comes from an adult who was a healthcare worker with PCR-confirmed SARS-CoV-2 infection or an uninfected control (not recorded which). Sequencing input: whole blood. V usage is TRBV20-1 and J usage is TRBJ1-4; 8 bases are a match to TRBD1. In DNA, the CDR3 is TGCAGTGCTAGAGTGGCTTCAGGGGGCCAAAATGAAAAACTGTTTTTT. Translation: CSARVASGGQNEKLFF.